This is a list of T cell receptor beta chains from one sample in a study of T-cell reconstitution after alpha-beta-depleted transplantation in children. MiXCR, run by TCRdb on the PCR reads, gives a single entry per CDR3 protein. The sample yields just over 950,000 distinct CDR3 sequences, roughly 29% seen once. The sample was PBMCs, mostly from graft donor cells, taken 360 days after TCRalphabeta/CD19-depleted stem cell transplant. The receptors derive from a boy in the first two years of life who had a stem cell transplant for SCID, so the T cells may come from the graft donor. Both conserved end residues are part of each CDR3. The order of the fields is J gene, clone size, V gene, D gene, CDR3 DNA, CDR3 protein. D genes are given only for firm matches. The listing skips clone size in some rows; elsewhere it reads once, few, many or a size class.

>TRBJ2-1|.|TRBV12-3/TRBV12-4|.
TGTGCCAGCAGCCGGGACACCCTCTACAATGAGCAGTTCTTC
CASSRDTLYNEQFF
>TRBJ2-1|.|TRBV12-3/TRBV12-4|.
TGTGCCAGCAGTTTAGATGGACCGGGTGAGTTCTTC
CASSLDGPGEFF
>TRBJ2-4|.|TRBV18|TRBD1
TGTGCCAGCTCTCCGGACAGGTCCAAAAACATTCAGTACTTC
CASSPDRSKNIQYF
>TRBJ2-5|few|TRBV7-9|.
TGTGCCAGCAGCCTAGTCCGCCCCTGGCCTAACCAAGAGACCCAGTACTTC
CASSLVRPWPNQETQYF
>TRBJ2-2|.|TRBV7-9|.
TGTGCCAGCAACCGAAAGACAGGCCGGTTTTTT
CASNRKTGRFF
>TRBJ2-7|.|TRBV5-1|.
TGCGCCAGCAGCTTTGACAGGTCACTTCTATTTGGCGAGCAGTACTTC
CASSFDRSLLFGEQYF
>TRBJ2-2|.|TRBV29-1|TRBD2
TGCAGCGTTGAACCTGGTAGCGGGGGCACCGGGGAGCTGTTTTTT
CSVEPGSGGTGELFF
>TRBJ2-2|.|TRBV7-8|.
TGTGCCAGCAGCTTTCTCGATGGCACCGGGGAGCTGTTTTTT
CASSFLDGTGELFF
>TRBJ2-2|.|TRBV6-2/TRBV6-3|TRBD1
TGTGCCAGCCATTTGGACAGGGTGGACACCGGGGAGCTGTTTTTT
CASHLDRVDTGELFF
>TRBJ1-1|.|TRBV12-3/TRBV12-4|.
TGTGCCAGCTGTACGGGGTCTAATGAAGCTTTCTTT
CASCTGSNEAFF
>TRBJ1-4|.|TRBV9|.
TGTGCCAGCAGCGTGTTCGGACACTCGGCTAATGAAAAACTGTTTTTT
CASSVFGHSANEKLFF
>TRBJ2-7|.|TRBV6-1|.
TGTGCCAGCAGCCCTAGGATAGGCCCCTCCTACGAGCAGTACTTC
CASSPRIGPSYEQYF
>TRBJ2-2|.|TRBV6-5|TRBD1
TGTGCCAGCAGTTACCAGACAGGGGCGGCCACCGGGGAGCTGTTTTTT
CASSYQTGAATGELFF
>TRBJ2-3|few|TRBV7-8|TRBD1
TGTGCCAGCAGCCCCCGGACAGGAACTAGCACAGATACGCAGTATTTT
CASSPRTGTSTDTQYF